A single sample gave rise to the 14 T cell receptor beta chains below, sequenced in a study of blood T cells in healthy people across ages. The second PCR ran roughly 7 to 12 cycles with a sample-barcoded 5' primer and J-beta primers. From the 5' RACE reads, TCRdb called clonotypes with MiXCR, one entry per CDR3 protein. The table lists roughly 1.6 million distinct CDR3 sequences, roughly 32% of them singletons. The specimen was blood. Receptors originate from a woman aged 25-40 years in good health.

The chain has TRBV7-2 and TRBJ1-2, with 12 bases fitting TRBD1. J gave up 7 bases and V 1 base, and 4 bases lay outside the gene matches. This CDR3 has 15 amino acids. Per germline, CDR1 SGHTA and CDR2 FQGNSA. CDR3 protein: CASSLVGQGASGYTF. CDR3 nucleotides: TGTGCCAGCAGCTTAGTGGGACAGGGGGCGAGTGGCTACACCTTC.

The chain employs TRBV3-1 and TRBJ1-2; D may be TRBD1 (5 bases). V was shortened by 1 base and J by 1 base, with 13 bases between the two germline ends. Germline CDR1 reads LGHDT; CDR2 reads YNNKEL (reference sequence). The CDR3 is 16 amino acids. The CDR3 is CASSQGGARNNYGYTF. The CDR3 DNA reads as TGTGCCAGCAGCCAAGGTGGGGCACGTAATAACTATGGCTACACCTTC.

The CDR3: CSADGWGTEAFF. CDR3 nucleotide sequence: TGCAGTGCGGACGGTTGGGGGACTGAAGCTTTCTTT. V is TRBV20-1 and J is TRBJ1-1; perhaps TRBD1 as D (5 bases). This CDR3 region has 12 residues. V lost 6 bases and J lost 5, with 13 bases in between. In germline, CDR1 is DFQATT, CDR2 SNEGSKA (reference sequence).

The rearrangement uses TRBV18 and TRBJ2-3; no reliable D call. The CDR3 is made up of 15 amino acids. The V gene's germline CDR1 is KGHSH and CDR2 LQKENI. Trimming cost V 4 bases and J 0 bases, with 11 bases left between them. CDR3 in DNA: TGTGCCAGCTCACAAACCGCCGAGAGCACAGATACGCAGTATTTT. Translated: CASSQTAESTDTQYF.

This chain links TRBV21-1 with TRBJ1-1. TRBV21-1 is termed a pseudogene. The CDR3 runs 13 residues. The CDR3 nucleotides are TGTGCCAGCAGGAAGCGGGGTCGCACTGAAGCTTTCTTT. Translation: CASRKRGRTEAFF.

J is TRBJ2-1 and V is TRBV6-6; D is tentatively TRBD1 or TRBD2 (6 bases each). The CDR3 totals 13 residues. Trimming stripped 3 bases from V and 10 bases from J, with 13 bases between. Germline loops: CDR1 MNHNY, CDR2 SVGAGI (reference sequence). CDR3 nucleotides: TGTGCCAGCAGTTATATATCGGGGGCCGAGCAGTTCTTC. It yields the protein CASSYISGAEQFF.

In this sample, this clonotype turned up a few times. The CDR3 DNA reads TGTGCCAGCAGTTTCCCGGGGTTATCCACAGATACGCAGTATTTT. It yields the protein CASSFPGLSTDTQYF. This chain connects TRBV12-3 or TRBV12-4 to TRBJ2-3; TRBD2 might be the D (5 bases). This CDR3 has 15 amino acids. Trimming took off 3 bases at V and 2 bases at J, with 12 bases between the two ends.

J is TRBJ2-3 and V is TRBV14; D unclear. CDR1 and CDR2 from the germline V gene are SGHDN and FVKESK. The ends were cut back, 0 bases at V and 12 bases at J, with 19 bases in the middle. The CDR3 is made up of 15 amino acids. In nucleotides, the CDR3 is TGTGCCAGCAGCCAAGAATTGCCCCTGGCACCGATACAGTATTTT. This codes for CASSQELPLAPIQYF.

Concerning this clonotype itself: At one end the junction does not follow the germline gene, possibly because of a read error. This rearrangement joins TRBV20-1 to TRBJ2-3, with unresolved D. CDR3 length: 12 amino acids. Germline CDR1 and CDR2: DFQATT and SNEGSKA (reference sequence). The CDR3 nucleotides are TGCAGTGCTAGAGATACAAGGGATATGCAGTATTTT. This translates into CSARDTRDMQYF.

J is TRBJ2-5 and V is TRBV3-1, with D perhaps matching TRBD2 (6 bases). The CDR3 spans 17 residues. Per the germline V gene, CDR1 is LGHDT and CDR2 is YNNKEL (reference sequence). The V end lost 1 base, the J end lost 5 bases, and 20 bases lay between the germline ends. Here the CDR3 DNA reads TGTGCCAGCAGCCAAGCAAGACTAGTGGGAGGAGGGGAGACCCAGTACTTC. It specifies CASSQARLVGGGETQYF.

To note about this clonotype: This may be a read error: a much more frequent sequence differs by one nucleotide. V usage is TRBV29-1 and J usage is TRBJ2-7, with D possibly TRBD2 on 6 matching bases. Germline V gene sequence: CDR1 SQVTM, CDR2 ANQGSEA. Trimming left V 1 base short and J 2 bases short, with 15 bases between. This CDR3 spans 15 amino acids. The CDR3 DNA is TGCAGCGTTGAAGGGGATGGAGGGGTCACCTACGAGCAGTACTTC. Its protein product is CSVEGDGGVTYEQYF.

This chain connects TRBV28 to TRBJ2-4; 8 bases line up with TRBD2. J gave up 13 bases and V 1 base, and 15 bases lay outside the gene matches. CDR3 size: 16 residues. Germline V gene sequence: CDR1 MDHEN, CDR2 SYDVKM. The CDR3 protein is CASSLSSGSTSWEQYF. The CDR3 bases are TGTGCCAGCAGTTTATCCAGCGGGAGCACGTCCTGGGAGCAGTACTTC.

CDR3 sequence reads: CAWNVGKGDDEQYF. The CDR3, as DNA: TGTGCCTGGAATGTAGGGAAGGGGGATGACGAGCAGTACTTC. The V and J genes are TRBV30 and TRBJ2-5; a weak D match, TRBD1 (6 bases). Gene TRBJ2-7 matches the end of the DNA better, so the J call may be wrong. The germline V gene encodes CDR1 GTSNPN and CDR2 SVGIG (reference sequence). This CDR3 is 14 amino acids long.

J is TRBJ2-3 and V is TRBV9; 9 bases are shared with TRBD1. The CDR3 is 16 residues long. Germline lookup yields CDR1 SGDLS and CDR2 YYNGEE. The junction had 9 bases not matched to a gene; V was cut back by 3 bases and J by 4 bases. The DNA of the CDR3 is TGTGCCAGCAGCGCCAGCGGGACAGGGTGGTCAGATACGCAGTATTTT. Encoded protein: CASSASGTGWSDTQYF.